These 5 T cell receptor beta chains were all obtained from the same sample, sequenced in a study of blood T cells in healthy people across ages (dated by TCRdb to the mid-2010s). Libraries were prepared through 5' RACE. The instrument given in TCRdb is Illumina HiSeq 2500. A second PCR of about 6 to 11 cycles was run with a J-beta primer mix and a sample-barcoded 5' primer. The public reads were reanalyzed by TCRdb: fastp trimming at Q25, MiXCR alignment, in-frame beta chains only. Entries are consolidated by CDR3 protein sequence, retaining the most common genes and DNA. This sample has about 570,000 distinct CDR3 sequences in its table, and 27% of those were observed once. The biggest ten clones account for roughly 20% of the sample. The sequencing sample was made of blood. These receptors all come from a woman between 70 and 85 years old in good health.

This chain connects TRBV20-1 to TRBJ1-1; no clear D. This CDR3 spans 14 amino acids. Germline CDR1 reads DFQATT; CDR2 reads SNEGSKA (reference sequence). Trimming cost V 1 base and J 2 bases, with 11 bases left between them. CDR3 in amino acids: CSARVVGLNTEAFF. Written as DNA, the CDR3 is TGCAGTGCTAGAGTGGTGGGTCTCAACACTGAAGCTTTCTTT.

The chain has TRBV20-1 and TRBJ2-7, with D possibly matching TRBD1 (5 bases). The CDR3 is 13 amino acids. Trimming left V 6 bases short and J 2 bases short, with 14 bases between. The germline CDR1 and CDR2 sequences are DFQATT and SNEGSKA (reference sequence). Here the CDR3 reads CSAGEQATYEQYF. In DNA, the CDR3 is TGCAGTGCCGGAGAACAGGCGACCTACGAGCAGTACTTC.

This clonotype was counted a few times. The chain carries TRBV21-1 and TRBJ2-1; TRBD1, the D gene given by the table, was not confirmed from the DNA. TRBV21-1 is marked as a pseudogene. The CDR3 contains 17 residues. CDR3: CASSKARGAVRANEQFF. The CDR3 DNA is TGTGCCAGCAGCAAAGCCCGGGGGGCGGTTCGTGCTAATGAGCAGTTCTTC.

The rearrangement uses TRBV18 and TRBJ2-7, with no clear D. Per germline, CDR1 KGHSH and CDR2 LQKENI. V dropped 2 bases and J dropped 3 bases, with 11 bases sitting between them. The CDR3 totals 14 residues. CDR3 nucleotide sequence: TGTGCCAGCTCACCAGTCGGCGGAAACTACGAGCAGTACTTC. Translating gives CASSPVGGNYEQYF. The complete variable domain, with remaining parts taken from reference TRBV18 and TRBJ2-7, reads NAGVMQNPRHLVRRRGQEARLRCSPMKGHSHVYWYRQLPEEGLKFMVYLQKENIIDESGMPKERFSAEFPKEGPSILRIQQVVRGDSAAYFCASSPVGGNYEQYFGPGTRLTVT.

The V and J genes are TRBV15 and TRBJ1-6; D gene ambiguous. The CDR3 is 15 residues long. The germline V gene encodes CDR1 LNHNV and CDR2 YYDKDF (reference sequence). The V end lost 1 base, the J end lost 10 bases, and 14 bases lay between the germline ends. CDR3: CATSRVYGEHSPLHF. The CDR3 DNA sequence: TGTGCCACCAGCAGAGTTTATGGGGAACACTCACCCCTCCACTTT.